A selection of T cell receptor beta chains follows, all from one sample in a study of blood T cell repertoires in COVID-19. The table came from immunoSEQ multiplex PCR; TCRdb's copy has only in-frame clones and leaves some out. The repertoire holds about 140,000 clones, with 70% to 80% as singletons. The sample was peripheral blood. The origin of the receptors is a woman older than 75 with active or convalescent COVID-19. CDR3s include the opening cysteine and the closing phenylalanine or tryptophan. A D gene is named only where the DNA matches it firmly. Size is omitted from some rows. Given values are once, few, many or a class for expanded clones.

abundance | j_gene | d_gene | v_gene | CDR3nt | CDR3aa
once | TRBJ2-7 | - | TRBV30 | TGTGCCTGGATGGACAATACCTACGAGCAGTACTTC | CAWMDNTYEQYF
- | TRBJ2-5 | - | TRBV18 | TGTGCCAGCTCAGTCGACCAAGAGACCCAGTACTTC | CASSVDQETQYF
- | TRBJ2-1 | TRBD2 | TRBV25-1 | TGTGCCAGCCAATTAAGCGGGGCAGGGAGCTCCTACAATGAGCAGTTCTTC | CASQLSGAGSSYNEQFF
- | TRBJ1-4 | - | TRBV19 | TGTGCCAGTAGTATCGGGGTGGTTAATGAAAAACTGTTTTTT | CASSIGVVNEKLFF
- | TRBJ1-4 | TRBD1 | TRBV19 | TGTGCCAGTTCTCTCGGACAGGACCGAAATGAAAAACTGTTTTTT | CASSLGQDRNEKLFF
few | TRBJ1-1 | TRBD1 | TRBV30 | TGTGCCTGGAGACCTCGGACAGGGGGCGCGACTGAAGCTTTCTTT | CAWRPRTGGATEAFF
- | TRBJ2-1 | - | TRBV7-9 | TGTGCCAGCAGCTTAGTTGGCGGTAATGAGCAGTTCTTC | CASSLVGGNEQFF
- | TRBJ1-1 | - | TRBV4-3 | TGCGCCAGCAGCCAAGATGGCACAATGAACACTGAAGCTTTCTTT | CASSQDGTMNTEAFF
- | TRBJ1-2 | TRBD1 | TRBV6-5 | TGTGCCACTCAACTGAGGACAGGGGGCATCTATGGCTACACCTTC | CATQLRTGGIYGYTF
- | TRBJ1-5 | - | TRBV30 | TGTGCCTGGAGTGTTGAACGTGGGCTGAGTCAGCCCCAGCATTTT | CAWSVERGLSQPQHF
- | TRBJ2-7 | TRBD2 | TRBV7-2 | TGTGCCAGCAGCTTAGTTGGTCGTAGGGAGGGCAGGCAGTACTTC | CASSLVGRREGRQYF
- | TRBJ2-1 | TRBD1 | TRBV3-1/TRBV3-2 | TGTGCCAGCAGCAGGAGGACAGGGGTTTTCAATGAGCAGTTCTTC | CASSRRTGVFNEQFF
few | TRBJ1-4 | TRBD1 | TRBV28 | TGTGCCAGCAGTCCGAACAGGGGCGGAGGAGAAAAACTGTTTTTT | CASSPNRGGGEKLFF
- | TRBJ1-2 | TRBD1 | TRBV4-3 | TGCGCCAGCAGCCAAGAAGGGACAGTCTCGAACTTCTATGGCTACACCTTC | CASSQEGTVSNFYGYTF
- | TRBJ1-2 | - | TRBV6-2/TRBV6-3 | TGTGCCAGCAGTTACTCGACGTACTATAACTATGGCTACACCTTC | CASSYSTYYNYGYTF
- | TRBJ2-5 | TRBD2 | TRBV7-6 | TGTGCCAGCAGCTTATCCAGCGGGGGGATGGAGACCCAGTACTTC | CASSLSSGGMETQYF
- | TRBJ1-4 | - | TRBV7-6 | TGTGCCAGCAGCTTAGCTGCGGGGGCTAAAAAACTGTTTTTT | CASSLAAGAKKLFF
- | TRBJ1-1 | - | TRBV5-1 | TGCGCCAGCAGCCCAGAGACACAGATGAACACTGAAGCTTTCTTT | CASSPETQMNTEAFF
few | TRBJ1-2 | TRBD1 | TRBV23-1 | TGCGCCAGCAGTCAATCTCCCCCGTATGGGACAGGGGACAGCTATGGCTACACCTTC | CASSQSPPYGTGDSYGYTF
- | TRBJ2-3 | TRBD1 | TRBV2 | TGTGCCAGCAGTTACGACAGGGTCAGCGCAGATACGCAGTATTTT | CASSYDRVSADTQYF
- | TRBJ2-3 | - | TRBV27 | TGTGCCAGCATTCCCCACTATGGGACATCGACAGATACGCAGTATTTT | CASIPHYGTSTDTQYF
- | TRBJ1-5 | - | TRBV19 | TGTGCCAGTGTACCAACCGGGACAAGGAATCAGCCCCAGCATTTT | CASVPTGTRNQPQHF
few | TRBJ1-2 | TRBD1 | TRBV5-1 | TGCGCCAGCAGCCTAACGAACAGGGGTGGCTACACCTTC | CASSLTNRGGYTF